The clone carrying this T cell receptor beta chain showed up just once. The data are from a study of shared clonotypes between healthy human individuals. The CDR3 has 12 amino acids. Deletions cut 4 bases from V and 3 bases from J, with 10 bases between. In germline, CDR1 is SQVTM, CDR2 ANQGSEA. Replicate PCRs from sorted subsets contained roughly 200 ng DNA, which is around 30,000 T cell genomes. Assay used: immunoSEQ multiplex PCR; TCRdb lists only in-frame clones, some missing. The sample lists 2 million to 3 million clones, around 90% occurring once. Material for sequencing was naive CD4+ T cells sorted from blood. The sample's subset: CD45RA+ positively selected. This sequence was found in a young man in good health. This chain joins TRBV29-1 and TRBJ2-7; D is unresolved. In DNA, the CDR3 is TGCAGCGTTGTAGGTGGGATCTACGAGCAGTACTTC. It translates to CSVVGGIYEQYF.